One sample yielded the 8 T cell receptor beta chains listed below, sequenced in a study of T cells in Graves' hyperthyroidism and ophthalmopathy (dated by TCRdb to between 2018 and 2021). The library was built by means of multiplex PCR. TCRdb lists the instrument as Illumina HiSeq 2000. The TCR beta CDR3 regions were amplified from RNA transcripts. The first round of RT-PCR for the TCR CDR3 was performed with the HTBI primer set and the Qiagen OneStep RT-PCR kit. The public sequencing data were trimmed at Q25 with fastp and processed into clonotypes with MiXCR by TCRdb, which kept only in-frame beta chains. Identical CDR3 protein sequences are pooled into one entry, listed with their most common genes and DNA. Recorded for this sample are fewer than 450,000 distinct CDR3 sequences; 15% to 20% of them occurred a single time. 30% to 35% of the sample lies in the top ten. The sequencing sample was made of blood. The receptors shown here come from a woman younger than 45 with Graves' hyperthyroidism that later progressed to Graves' ophthalmopathy.

The chain joins TRBV7-2 to TRBJ2-2; TRBD2 matches at 7 bases. Per the germline V gene, CDR1 is SGHTA and CDR2 is FQGNSA. J was trimmed by 1 base and V by 4 bases; bases with no gene match: 6. The CDR3 totals 16 residues. DNA of the CDR3: TGTGCCAGCAGCTACTCTCCGGGGGGGAACACCGGGGAGCTGTTTTTT. Protein product: CASSYSPGGNTGELFF.

This chain uses TRBV12-5 with TRBJ2-6; TRBD2 might be the D (5 bases). In germline, CDR1 is LGHNT, CDR2 FRNRAP. This CDR3 has 14 residues. V was clipped by 1 base and J by 10 bases, with 11 bases between them. In DNA, the CDR3 is TGTGCTAGTGGTTTGGGCAGTGGGGAGAACGTCCTGACTTTC. It specifies CASGLGSGENVLTF.

This clonotype was found many times. This rearrangement joins TRBV24-1 to TRBJ2-5; D gene unclear. V lost 3 bases, J lost 3 bases, and 10 bases lay in between. Germline V lookup: CDR1 KGHDR, CDR2 SFDVKD. The CDR3 runs to 14 residues. CDR3 bases: TGTGCCACCAGTGATCGCGCCCTAGAAGAGACCCAGTACTTC. Translating gives CATSDRALEETQYF.

This clonotype was observed many times. The chain combines TRBV19 with TRBJ2-7, with D possibly matching TRBD1 (6 bases). CDR3 length equals 15 residues. Per germline, CDR1 LNHDA and CDR2 SQIVND (reference sequence). V dropped 6 bases and J dropped 4 bases, with 19 bases sitting between them. The CDR3 DNA follows: TGTGCCAGTAGCCCAAGGGGACAAAAATTTTACGAGCAGTACTTC. Protein sequence: CASSPRGQKFYEQYF.

As concerns this clonotype: The CDR3 carries no conserved terminal phenylalanine or tryptophan, so it likely arises from a read error. This chain connects TRBV5-6 to TRBJ2-5; 10 nucleotides align to TRBD1. Germline V gives CDR1 SGHDT, CDR2 YYEEEE. The CDR3 is 14 residues long. V lost 0 bases to trimming and J lost 6 bases; unmatched junction nucleotides: 2. CDR3 in amino acids: CASSLAGQGKTQYL. For the CDR3, the DNA is TGTGCCAGCAGCTTGGCGGGACAGGGGAAGACCCAGTACCTC.

The V call is TRBV5-1, the J call TRBJ2-7; TRBD1 is a possible D gene (5 bases). Germline loops: CDR1 SGHRS, CDR2 YFSETQ. The CDR3 runs 15 residues. Trimming removed 4 bases from V and 2 bases from J, with 16 bases in between. CDR3 amino acids: CASSAGQGGPYEQYF. The CDR3 DNA sequence: TGCGCCAGCAGCGCCGGGCAGGGTGGTCCCTACGAGCAGTACTTC.

This clonotype occurred many times. The J gene is TRBJ2-7, the V gene TRBV7-9; possible D gene TRBD1, 6 bases. Germline V gene data show CDR1 as SEHNR and CDR2 as FQNEAQ (reference sequence). The CDR3 is made up of 14 amino acids. With 7 bases removed from V and 3 bases from J, the gap between germline ends came to 16 bases. For the CDR3, the DNA is TGTGCCAGCATGAAAGAGGGGACAAGCTACGAGCAGTACTTC. Protein: CASMKEGTSYEQYF.

This sequence joins TRBV25-1 and TRBJ2-1; the D call may be TRBD1 or TRBD2 (5 bases each). Trimming pared 1 base from V and 9 bases from J, leaving 25 bases between. The CDR3 consists of 18 residues. Germline assignment: CDR1 MGHDK and CDR2 SYGVNS. CDR3 region: CASSEWSRDLQGETEQFF. DNA of the CDR3: TGTGCCAGCAGTGAATGGTCCCGGGACCTTCAAGGGGAGACTGAGCAGTTCTTC.